The entry below describes one T cell receptor beta chain. These data belong to a study of blood T cell repertoires in COVID-19. Participants' reported clinical history set cohort assignment. CDR1 is SGHRS, CDR2 YFSETQ, per germline. With 3 bases clipped from V and 5 bases from J, the junction kept 11 bases outside the gene matches. This CDR3 comprises 16 residues. Only in-frame clones appear in the TCRdb table, and some are missing; sequencing was by immunoSEQ multiplex PCR. The data contain roughly 280,000 clones, more than 80% of them singletons. The specimen sequenced was PBMCs or T cells enriched from blood (not recorded which). The V and J genes are TRBV5-1 and TRBJ1-1; 9 positions agree with TRBD1. This TCR derives from a woman aged 18-30 years who had recovered from COVID-19. CDR3 residues: CASSWTSQGARTEAFF. In DNA form, the CDR3 reads TGCGCCAGCAGCTGGACCTCACAGGGGGCGCGGACTGAAGCTTTCTTT.